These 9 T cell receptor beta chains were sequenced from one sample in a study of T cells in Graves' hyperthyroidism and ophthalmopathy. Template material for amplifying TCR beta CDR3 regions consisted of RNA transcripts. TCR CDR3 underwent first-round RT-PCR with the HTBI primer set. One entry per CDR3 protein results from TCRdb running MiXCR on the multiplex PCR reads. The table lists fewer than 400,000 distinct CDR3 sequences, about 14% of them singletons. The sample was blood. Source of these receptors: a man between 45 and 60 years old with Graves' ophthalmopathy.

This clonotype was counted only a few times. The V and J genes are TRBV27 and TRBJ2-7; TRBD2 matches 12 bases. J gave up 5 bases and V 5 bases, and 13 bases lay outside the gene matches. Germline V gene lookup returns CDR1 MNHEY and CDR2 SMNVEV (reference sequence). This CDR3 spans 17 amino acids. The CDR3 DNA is TGTGCCAGCAGTCCCCTTCAGCTAGCGGGAGGGCCTCACGAGCAGTACTTC. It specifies CASSPLQLAGGPHEQYF.

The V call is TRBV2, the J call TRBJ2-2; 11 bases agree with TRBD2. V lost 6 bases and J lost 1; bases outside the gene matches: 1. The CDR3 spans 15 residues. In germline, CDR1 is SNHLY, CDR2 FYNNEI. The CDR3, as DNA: TGTGCCAGCAGAGGACTAGCGGGGAACACCGGGGAGCTGTTTTTT. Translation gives CASRGLAGNTGELFF.

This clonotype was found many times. The CDR3 is CASGPGDGYNEQFF. The CDR3 DNA reads as TGTGCCAGCGGCCCGGGAGATGGGTACAATGAGCAGTTCTTC. The chain links TRBV3-1 to TRBJ2-1, with TRBD2 as a possible D gene (6 bases). The CDR3 has 14 amino acids. The germline V and J ends were trimmed by 8 bases and 4 bases, with 15 bases remaining between them. Germline V lookup: CDR1 LGHDT, CDR2 YNNKEL (reference sequence).

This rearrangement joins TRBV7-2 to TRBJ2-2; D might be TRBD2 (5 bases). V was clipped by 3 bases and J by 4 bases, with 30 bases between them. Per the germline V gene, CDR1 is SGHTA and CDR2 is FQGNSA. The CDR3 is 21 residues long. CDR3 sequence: CASSFGGSGRPKSRSTGELFF. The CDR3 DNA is TGTGCCAGCAGCTTCGGAGGTTCAGGACGACCAAAGAGTCGAAGCACCGGGGAGCTGTTTTTT.

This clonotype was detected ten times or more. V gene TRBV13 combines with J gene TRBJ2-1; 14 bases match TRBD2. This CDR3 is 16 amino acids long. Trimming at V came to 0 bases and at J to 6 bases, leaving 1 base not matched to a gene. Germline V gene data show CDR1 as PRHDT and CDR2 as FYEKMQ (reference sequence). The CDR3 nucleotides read TGTGCCAGCAGCTTAGGGGGACTAGCGGGAGTCAATGAGCAGTTCTTC. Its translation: CASSLGGLAGVNEQFF. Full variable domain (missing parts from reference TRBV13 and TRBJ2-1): AAGVIQSPRHLIKEKRETATLKCYPIPRHDTVYWYQQGPGQDPQFLISFYEKMQSDKGSIPDRFSAQQFSDYHSELNMSSLELGDSALYFCASSLGGLAGVNEQFFGPGTRLTVL.

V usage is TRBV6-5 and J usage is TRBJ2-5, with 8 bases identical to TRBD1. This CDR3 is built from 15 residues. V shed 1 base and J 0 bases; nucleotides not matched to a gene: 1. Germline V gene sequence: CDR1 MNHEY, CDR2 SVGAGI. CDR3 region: CASSYWTGNQETQYF. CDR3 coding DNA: TGTGCCAGCAGTTACTGGACAGGGAACCAAGAGACCCAGTACTTC.

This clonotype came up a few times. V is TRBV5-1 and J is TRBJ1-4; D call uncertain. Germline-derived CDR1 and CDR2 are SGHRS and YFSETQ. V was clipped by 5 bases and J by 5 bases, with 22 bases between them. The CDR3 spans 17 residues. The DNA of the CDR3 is TGCGCCAGCAGATTGACTACGAGGGTTCTAACGAATGAAAAACTGTTTTTT. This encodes CASRLTTRVLTNEKLFF.

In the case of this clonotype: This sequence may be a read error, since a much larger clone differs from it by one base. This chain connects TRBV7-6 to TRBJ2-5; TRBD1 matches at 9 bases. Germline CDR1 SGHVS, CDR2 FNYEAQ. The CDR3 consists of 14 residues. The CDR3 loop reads CASSPTGGQETKYF. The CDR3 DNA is TGTGCCAGCAGCCCCACAGGGGGCCAAGAGACCAAGTACTTC.

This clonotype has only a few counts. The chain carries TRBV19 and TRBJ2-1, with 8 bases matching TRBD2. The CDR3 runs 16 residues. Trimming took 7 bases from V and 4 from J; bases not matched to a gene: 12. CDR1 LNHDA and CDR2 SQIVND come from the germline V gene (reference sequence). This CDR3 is CASNRGGAGLYNEQFF. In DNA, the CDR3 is TGTGCCAGTAATCGGGGGGGGGCCGGTCTTTACAATGAGCAGTTCTTC.